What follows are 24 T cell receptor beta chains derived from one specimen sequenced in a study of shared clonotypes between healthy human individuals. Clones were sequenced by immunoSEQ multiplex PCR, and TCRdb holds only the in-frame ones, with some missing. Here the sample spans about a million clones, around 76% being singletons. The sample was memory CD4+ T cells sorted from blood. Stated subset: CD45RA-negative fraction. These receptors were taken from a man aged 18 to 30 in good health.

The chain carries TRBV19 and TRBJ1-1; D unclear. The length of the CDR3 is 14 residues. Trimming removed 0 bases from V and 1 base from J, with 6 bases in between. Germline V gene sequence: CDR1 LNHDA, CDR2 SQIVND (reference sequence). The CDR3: CASSIDLGNTEAFF. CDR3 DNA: TGTGCCAGTAGTATAGATCTGGGGAACACTGAAGCTTTCTTT.

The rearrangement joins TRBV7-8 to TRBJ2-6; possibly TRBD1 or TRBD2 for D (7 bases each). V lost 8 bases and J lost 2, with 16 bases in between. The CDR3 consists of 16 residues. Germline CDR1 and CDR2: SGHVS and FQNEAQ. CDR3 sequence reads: CASGLTGRAGANVLTF. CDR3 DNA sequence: TGTGCCAGCGGTTTGACAGGGAGGGCTGGGGCCAACGTCCTGACTTTC.

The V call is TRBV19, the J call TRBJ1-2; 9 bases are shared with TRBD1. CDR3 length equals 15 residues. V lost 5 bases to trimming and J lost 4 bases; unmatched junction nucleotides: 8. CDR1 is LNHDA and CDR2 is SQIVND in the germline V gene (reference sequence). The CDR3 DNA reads TGTGCCAGTAGTGCCCGGGACAGGGTCCTCTATGGCTACACCTTC. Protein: CASSARDRVLYGYTF.

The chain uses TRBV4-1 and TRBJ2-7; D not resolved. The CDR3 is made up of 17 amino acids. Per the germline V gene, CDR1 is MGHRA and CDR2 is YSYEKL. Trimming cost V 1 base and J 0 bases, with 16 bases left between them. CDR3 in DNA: TGCGCCAGCAGCCAAGGGAGCTTTCGGCGGTACTCCTACGAGCAGTACTTC. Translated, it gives CASSQGSFRRYSYEQYF.

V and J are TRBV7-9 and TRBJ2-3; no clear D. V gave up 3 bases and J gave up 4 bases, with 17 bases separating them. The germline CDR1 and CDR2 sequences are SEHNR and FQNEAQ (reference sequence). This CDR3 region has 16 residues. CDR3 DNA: TGTGCCAGCAGCTTTAAACAGCCAAACGGAGCAGATACGCAGTATTTT. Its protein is CASSFKQPNGADTQYF.

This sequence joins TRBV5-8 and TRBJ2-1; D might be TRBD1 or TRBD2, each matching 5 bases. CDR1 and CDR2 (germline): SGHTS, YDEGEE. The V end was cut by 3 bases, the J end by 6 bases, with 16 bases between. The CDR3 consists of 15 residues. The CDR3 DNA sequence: TGTGCCAGCAGCTCAAACCGGGACCCGGGCAATGAGCAGTTCTTC. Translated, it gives CASSSNRDPGNEQFF.

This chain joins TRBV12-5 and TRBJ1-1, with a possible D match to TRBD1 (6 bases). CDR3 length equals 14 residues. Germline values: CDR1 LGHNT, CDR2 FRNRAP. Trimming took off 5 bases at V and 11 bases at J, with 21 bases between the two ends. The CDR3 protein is CASGPSGWGAVAFF. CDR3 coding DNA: TGTGCTAGTGGTCCCTCTGGGTGGGGGGCGGTTGCTTTCTTT.

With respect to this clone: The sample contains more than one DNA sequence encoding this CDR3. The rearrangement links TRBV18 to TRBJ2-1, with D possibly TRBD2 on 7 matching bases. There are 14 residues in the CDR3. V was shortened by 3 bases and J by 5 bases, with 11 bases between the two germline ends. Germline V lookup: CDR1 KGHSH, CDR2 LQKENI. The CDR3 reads CASSPGGGDNEQFF. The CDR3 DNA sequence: TGTGCCAGCTCACCGGGGGGGGGCGACAATGAGCAGTTCTTC.

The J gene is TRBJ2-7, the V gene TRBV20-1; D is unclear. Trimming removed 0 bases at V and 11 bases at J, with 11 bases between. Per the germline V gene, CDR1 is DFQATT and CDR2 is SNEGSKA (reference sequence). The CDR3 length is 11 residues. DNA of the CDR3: TGCAGTGCTAGAGATCAAAGATCCGAGTACTTC. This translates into CSARDQRSEYF.

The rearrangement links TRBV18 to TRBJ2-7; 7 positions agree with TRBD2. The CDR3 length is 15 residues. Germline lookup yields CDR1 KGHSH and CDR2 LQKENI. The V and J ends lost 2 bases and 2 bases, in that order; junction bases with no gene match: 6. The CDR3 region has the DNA TGTGCCAGCTCACCAGCGGCCAGCGGGGCCTACGAGCAGTACTTC. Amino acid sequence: CASSPAASGAYEQYF.

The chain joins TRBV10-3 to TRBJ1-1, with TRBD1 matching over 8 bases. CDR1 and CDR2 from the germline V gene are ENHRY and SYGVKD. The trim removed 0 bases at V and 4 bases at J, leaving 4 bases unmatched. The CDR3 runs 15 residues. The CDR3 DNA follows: TGTGCCATCAGTGAGTCATACGGACAGGGCACTGAAGCTTTCTTT. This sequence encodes CAISESYGQGTEAFF.

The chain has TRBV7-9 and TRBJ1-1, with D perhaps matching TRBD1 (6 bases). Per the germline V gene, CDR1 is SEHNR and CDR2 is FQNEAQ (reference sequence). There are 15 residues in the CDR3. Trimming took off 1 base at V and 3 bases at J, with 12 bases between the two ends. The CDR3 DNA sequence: TGTGCCAGCAGCTTAGGGAGGCAGGGGTACACTGAAGCTTTCTTT. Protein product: CASSLGRQGYTEAFF.

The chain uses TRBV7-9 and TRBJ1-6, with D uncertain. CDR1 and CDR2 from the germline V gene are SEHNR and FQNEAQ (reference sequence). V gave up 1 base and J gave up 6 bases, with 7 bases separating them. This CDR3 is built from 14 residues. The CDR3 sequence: CASSLEQTNSPLHF. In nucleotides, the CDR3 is TGTGCCAGCAGCTTAGAACAGACTAATTCACCCCTCCACTTT.

For the CDR3, the DNA is TGTGCCAGCAGCCGAAGGGGTACTGAAGCTTTCTTT. Translated, it gives CASSRRGTEAFF. The rearrangement joins TRBV7-2 to TRBJ1-1; D is possibly TRBD1 (5 bases). V lost 5 bases and J lost 5, with 9 bases in between. Germline loops: CDR1 SGHTA, CDR2 FQGNSA. The CDR3 totals 12 residues.

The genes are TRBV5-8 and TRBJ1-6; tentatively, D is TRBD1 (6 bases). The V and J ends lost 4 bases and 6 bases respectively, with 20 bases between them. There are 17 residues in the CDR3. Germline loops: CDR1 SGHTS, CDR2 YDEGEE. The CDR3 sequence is CASSPVGGTAGNSPLHF. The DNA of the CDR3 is TGTGCCAGCAGCCCGGTAGGGGGGACGGCCGGTAATTCACCCCTCCACTTT.

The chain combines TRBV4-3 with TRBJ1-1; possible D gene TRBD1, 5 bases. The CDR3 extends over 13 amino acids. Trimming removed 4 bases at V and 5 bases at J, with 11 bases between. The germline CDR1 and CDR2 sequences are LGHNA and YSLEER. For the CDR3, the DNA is TGCGCCAGCAGCCTCGGGGGGGGAACTGAAGCTTTCTTT. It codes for CASSLGGGTEAFF.

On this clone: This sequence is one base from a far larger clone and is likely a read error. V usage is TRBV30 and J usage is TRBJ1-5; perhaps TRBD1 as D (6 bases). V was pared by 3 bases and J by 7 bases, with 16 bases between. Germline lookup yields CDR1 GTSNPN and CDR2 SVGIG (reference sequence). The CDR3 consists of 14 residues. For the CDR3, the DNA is TGTGCCTGGAGCAAGGGGGAAGGGAGCCAGCCCCAGCATTTT. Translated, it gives CAWSKGEGSQPQHF.

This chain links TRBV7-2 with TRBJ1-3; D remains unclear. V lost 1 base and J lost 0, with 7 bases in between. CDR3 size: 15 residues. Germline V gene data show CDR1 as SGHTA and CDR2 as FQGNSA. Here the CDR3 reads CASSLVLASGNTIYF. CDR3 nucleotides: TGTGCCAGCAGCTTAGTGTTAGCCTCTGGAAACACCATATATTTT. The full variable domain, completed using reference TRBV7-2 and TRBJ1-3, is GAGVSQSPSNKVTEKGKDVELRCDPISGHTALYWYRQSLGQGLEFLIYFQGNSAPDKSGLPSDRFSAERTGGSVSTLTIQRTQQEDSAVYLCASSLVLASGNTIYFGEGSWLTVV.

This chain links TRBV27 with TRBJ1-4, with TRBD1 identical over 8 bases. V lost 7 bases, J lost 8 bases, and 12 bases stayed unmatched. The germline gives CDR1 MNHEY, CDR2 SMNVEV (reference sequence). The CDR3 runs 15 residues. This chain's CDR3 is CASITYRGYYEKLFF. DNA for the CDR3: TGTGCCAGCATTACTTACAGGGGGTATTACGAAAAACTGTTTTTT.

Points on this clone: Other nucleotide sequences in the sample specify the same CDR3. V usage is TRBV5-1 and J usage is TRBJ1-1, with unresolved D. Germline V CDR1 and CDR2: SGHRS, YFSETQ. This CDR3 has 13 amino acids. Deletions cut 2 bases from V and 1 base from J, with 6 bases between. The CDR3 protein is CASSLGENTEAFF. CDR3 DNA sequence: TGCGCCAGCAGCTTAGGAGAGAACACTGAAGCTTTCTTT.

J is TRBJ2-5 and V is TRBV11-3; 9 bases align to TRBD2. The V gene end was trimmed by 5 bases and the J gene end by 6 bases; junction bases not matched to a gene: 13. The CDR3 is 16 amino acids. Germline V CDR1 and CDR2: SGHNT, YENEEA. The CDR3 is CASSPTPSSGEKTQYF. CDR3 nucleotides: TGTGCCAGCAGCCCAACACCCTCTAGCGGGGAGAAGACCCAGTACTTC.

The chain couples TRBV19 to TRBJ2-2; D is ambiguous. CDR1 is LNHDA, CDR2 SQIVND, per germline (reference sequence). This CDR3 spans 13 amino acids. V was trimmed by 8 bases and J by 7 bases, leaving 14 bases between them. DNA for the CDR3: TGTGCCAGTTCTACCACTTGGAGCGGGGAGCTGTTTTTT. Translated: CASSTTWSGELFF.

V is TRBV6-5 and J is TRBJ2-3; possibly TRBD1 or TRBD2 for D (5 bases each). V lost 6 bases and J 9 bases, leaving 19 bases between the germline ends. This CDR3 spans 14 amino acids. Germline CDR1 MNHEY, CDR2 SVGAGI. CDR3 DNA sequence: TGTGCCAGCAGCTTTCGGGACCTAGAGGGGACGCAGTATTTT. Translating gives CASSFRDLEGTQYF.

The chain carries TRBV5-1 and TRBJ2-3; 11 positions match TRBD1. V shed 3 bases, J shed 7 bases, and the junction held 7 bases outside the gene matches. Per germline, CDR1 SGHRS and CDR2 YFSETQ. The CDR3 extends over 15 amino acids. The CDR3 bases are TGCGCCAGCAGCTCCGCCGGGACAGGGGGGAATACGCAGTATTTT. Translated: CASSSAGTGGNTQYF.